This entry lists 18 T cell receptor beta chains sequenced from one sample in a study of blood T cell repertoires in COVID-19. TCRdb's copy holds only in-frame clones and misses some; the assay was immunoSEQ multiplex PCR. The data show more than 400,000 clones, with 90% seen just once and 0.6% held by the top ten. The specimen was PBMCs or T cells enriched from blood (not recorded which). These receptors all come from a man aged 18 to 29 who had recovered from COVID-19.

This sequence joins TRBV14 and TRBJ1-3; D gene unclear. The CDR3 spans 17 residues. The V end lost 4 bases, the J end lost 0 bases, and 16 bases lay between the germline ends. Germline CDR1 is SGHDN and CDR2 is FVKESK. The CDR3 reads CASSPRSGGPSGNTIYF. The CDR3 DNA reads as TGTGCCAGCAGCCCCCGCTCGGGAGGCCCCTCTGGAAACACCATATATTTT.

This clone has a single count. The chain uses TRBV28 and TRBJ2-3, with 8 bases identical to TRBD1. This CDR3 comprises 15 residues. The V gene end was trimmed by 4 bases and the J gene end by 3 bases; junction bases not matched to a gene: 6. CDR1 is MDHEN, CDR2 SYDVKM, per germline. The CDR3 DNA follows: TGTGCCAGCAGTTGGGGACAGGCCGGGACAGATACGCAGTATTTT. Its protein is CASSWGQAGTDTQYF.

The gene calls are TRBV2 and TRBJ2-2, with D tentatively TRBD1 (6 bases). Between the trimmed V and J ends, which lost 7 bases and 6 bases, there was a span of 18 bases. The CDR3 has 15 residues. Germline V lookup: CDR1 SNHLY, CDR2 FYNNEI. The CDR3 sequence is CASMEAAGVSGELFF. DNA of the CDR3: TGTGCCAGCATGGAGGCGGCAGGGGTTTCCGGGGAGCTGTTTTTT.

This clone came up once. An end of the junction does not agree with germline; a read error may underlie this. V gene TRBV27 combines with J gene TRBJ1-6, with no clear D. The CDR3 extends over 13 amino acids. Germline V CDR1 and CDR2: MNHEY, SMNVEV (reference sequence). CDR3 region: CASSLSFNSPLHF. The DNA for the CDR3 is TGTGCCAGCAGTTTATCCTTTAATTCACCCCTCCACTTT.

The J gene is TRBJ2-1, the V gene TRBV11-3, with 8 bases fitting TRBD2. Germline V lookup: CDR1 SGHNT, CDR2 YENEEA. Germline trimming cut 5 bases from V and 4 bases from J; bases unmatched to any gene: 7. The CDR3 is 15 amino acids. In DNA, the CDR3 is TGTGCCAGCAGCCCCCGGATAGCGGGGTACAATGAGCAGTTCTTC. Its protein is CASSPRIAGYNEQFF.

Regarding this clone: Additional DNA sequences in this sample encode the identical CDR3. This sequence joins TRBV5-1 and TRBJ2-2; 11 nucleotides match TRBD1. Unmatched junction bases numbered 1, after V lost 0 bases and J lost 6 bases. This CDR3 is 15 amino acids long. Germline CDR1 and CDR2: SGHRS and YFSETQ. In DNA, the CDR3 is TGCGCCAGCAGCTTGGGGGACAGGGGGGCCGGGGAGCTGTTTTTT. Translating it yields CASSLGDRGAGELFF.

The chain uses TRBV4-1 and TRBJ1-6, with a possible D match to TRBD1 (5 bases). CDR3 length equals 13 residues. With 0 bases removed from V and 12 bases from J, the gap between germline ends came to 9 bases. CDR1 and CDR2 (germline): MGHRA, YSYEKL. In DNA form, the CDR3 reads TGCGCCAGCAGCCAAGAACCAGGGTTACCCCTCCACTTT. This translates into CASSQEPGLPLHF.

The chain has TRBV19 and TRBJ1-4, with D tentatively TRBD1 (5 bases). The CDR3 sequence is 12 residues long. Germline V gives CDR1 LNHDA, CDR2 SQIVND (reference sequence). V was trimmed by 3 bases and J by 6 bases, leaving 5 bases between them. CDR3 in DNA: TGTGCCAGTAGTATGGGGCATGAAAAACTGTTTTTT. Residues: CASSMGHEKLFF.

This sequence joins TRBV14 and TRBJ2-6; unclear D gene. Trimming cost V 2 bases and J 2 bases, with 10 bases left between them. In germline, CDR1 is SGHDN, CDR2 FVKESK. This CDR3 is 16 amino acids long. CDR3 sequence: CASSQLTGTGANVLTF. CDR3 sequence (DNA): TGTGCCAGCAGCCAATTGACGGGTACTGGGGCCAACGTCCTGACTTTC.

The J gene is TRBJ1-4, the V gene TRBV2; D might be TRBD1 (6 bases). CDR1 SNHLY and CDR2 FYNNEI come from the germline V gene. This CDR3 comprises 12 residues. V lost 6 bases and J 7 bases, leaving 9 bases between the germline ends. This CDR3 is CASRPDSEKLFF. In DNA form, the CDR3 reads TGTGCCAGCAGACCGGACAGTGAAAAACTGTTTTTT. The entire variable domain, with the rest obtained from reference TRBV2 and TRBJ1-4, is as follows: EPEVTQTPSHQVTQMGQEVILRCVPISNHLYFYWYRQILGQKVEFLVSFYNNEISEKSEIFDDQFSVERPDGSNFTLKIRSTKLEDSAMYFCASRPDSEKLFFGSGTQLSVL.

This chain connects TRBV4-2 to TRBJ1-5; the D is unclear. The V end was cut by 5 bases, the J end by 7 bases, with 12 bases between. The germline V gene encodes CDR1 LGHNA and CDR2 YNFKEQ. The CDR3 loop spans 13 amino acids. The CDR3 DNA is TGTGCCAGCAGCAATTGGGGAGGACAGCCCCAGCATTTT. It yields the protein CASSNWGGQPQHF.

The chain employs TRBV3-1 (or the pseudogene TRBV3-2) and TRBJ2-7, with D perhaps matching TRBD1 (5 bases). Germline V gene lookup returns CDR1 LGHDT and CDR2 YNNKEL (reference sequence). Trimming removed 1 base from V and 6 bases from J, with 13 bases in between. The CDR3 is made up of 14 amino acids. The CDR3 nucleotides are TGTGCCAGCAGCCAAGCCAGGGAATACCGCGAGCAGTACTTC. This gives the protein CASSQAREYREQYF.

This clone was observed a handful of times. The rearrangement joins TRBV21-1 to TRBJ1-4; the table's D call, TRBD1, has no DNA check behind it. TRBV21-1 is assigned pseudogene status. The CDR3 consists of 13 residues. Here the CDR3 reads CASSTRTATPMFF. CDR3 sequence (DNA): TGTGCCAGCAGCACACGGACAGCAACCCCGATGTTTTTT.

The rearrangement links TRBV28 to TRBJ1-2; the D is unclear. Germline V CDR1 and CDR2: MDHEN, SYDVKM. The CDR3 is 13 amino acids. V gave up 3 bases and J gave up 4 bases, with 9 bases separating them. The CDR3 here is CASSFNQRYGYTF. The CDR3 region has the DNA TGTGCCAGCAGTTTTAATCAGCGCTATGGCTACACCTTC.

V and J are TRBV12-5 and TRBJ1-5, with TRBD1 matching 7 bases. Trimming at V came to 6 bases and at J to 4 bases, leaving 9 bases not matched to a gene. Germline V gene lookup returns CDR1 LGHNT and CDR2 FRNRAP. The CDR3 runs to 15 residues. Written as DNA, the CDR3 is TGTGCTAGTGGCTTCGACGGGACAGTAAATCAGCCCCAGCATTTT. This sequence encodes CASGFDGTVNQPQHF.

The chain combines TRBV27 with TRBJ2-7, with 10 bases that match TRBD2. The germline V gene encodes CDR1 MNHEY and CDR2 SMNVEV (reference sequence). Germline trimming cut 6 bases from V and 2 bases from J; bases unmatched to any gene: 4. The CDR3 contains 14 residues. The CDR3 region is CASRPTSGAYEQYF. CDR3 coding DNA: TGTGCCAGCAGGCCTACTAGCGGGGCCTACGAGCAGTACTTC.

This clone was detected a few times. V is TRBV2 and J is TRBJ1-2; D might be TRBD1 (5 bases). Germline CDR1 is SNHLY and CDR2 is FYNNEI. This CDR3 spans 14 amino acids. Trimming left V 2 bases short and J 4 bases short, with 11 bases between. The CDR3 sequence is CASSEQGDAYGYTF. CDR3 nucleotides: TGTGCCAGCAGTGAACAGGGCGATGCCTATGGCTACACCTTC.

The chain uses TRBV7-9 and TRBJ1-1, with D possibly being TRBD1 (6 bases). The V gene lost 2 bases and the J gene lost 1 base, with 11 bases spanning the gap. The CDR3 contains 15 residues. The V gene's germline CDR1 is SEHNR and CDR2 FQNEAQ (reference sequence). The CDR3, as DNA: TGTGCCAGCAGCTTATGGGGGCCGGGGAACACTGAAGCTTTCTTT. As protein: CASSLWGPGNTEAFF.